This T cell receptor (beta chain) was found in a study of control samples from healthy donors and cancer patients. This clone was observed once. CDR1 and CDR2 from the germline V gene are DFQATT and SNEGSKA (reference sequence). This CDR3 has 11 residues. V was pared by 8 bases and J by 3 bases, with 8 bases between. TCRdb's table, derived via immunoSEQ multiplex PCR, lists solely in-frame clones and lacks some. The repertoire holds under 200,000 clones, with 91% as singletons. This sequence was found in a woman in her thirties in good health. The chain links TRBV20-1 to TRBJ2-1, with unresolved D. The sample taken for sequencing was blood. The CDR3 sequence is CSTFRYNEQFF. CDR3 in DNA: TGCAGTACTTTCCGCTACAATGAGCAGTTCTTC.